The 32 T cell receptor beta chains listed next were all sequenced from one sample in a study of OX40 agonist ivuxolimab in advanced cancers. Repertoires were generated with immunoSEQ multiplex PCR, while TCRdb's copy carries only in-frame clones and drops some. The sample lists 35,000 to 45,000 clones; about 90% were seen once. Sequencing was performed on CD4+ or CD8+ T cells sorted from blood, taken in a trial of the OX40 agonist ivuxolimab. These receptors were taken from an adult with an advanced solid tumor such as melanoma, head and neck, liver or kidney cancer.

The chain recombines TRBV18 with TRBJ2-1, with TRBD2 matching 10 bases. Looked up from germline, CDR1 is KGHSH and CDR2 is LQKENI. This CDR3 has 15 amino acids. J lost 10 bases, V lost 6 bases, and 12 bases had no gene match. The CDR3 loop is CASSVSGRGPKEQFF. For the CDR3, the DNA is TGTGCCAGCTCCGTAAGCGGGAGGGGTCCTAAGGAGCAGTTCTTC.

This chain links TRBV27 with TRBJ2-1; no clear D. The ends were cut back, 4 bases at V and 8 bases at J, with 15 bases in the middle. The V gene's germline CDR1 is MNHEY and CDR2 SMNVEV (reference sequence). This CDR3 comprises 14 residues. The CDR3 DNA reads TGTGCCAGCAGTTCAAGAGCTCAGGCGCATGAGCAGTTCTTC. Its translation: CASSSRAQAHEQFF.

The chain carries TRBV6-5 and TRBJ2-7; 11 bases agree with TRBD2. V was clipped by 4 bases and J by 3 bases; unmatched bases: 2. Germline CDR1 and CDR2: MNHEY and SVGAGI. The CDR3 extends over 14 amino acids. CDR3 loop: CASSFGLAGYEQYF. Here the CDR3 DNA reads TGTGCCAGCAGTTTCGGACTAGCGGGCTACGAGCAGTACTTC.

A single count supports this clone. CDR3 sequence (DNA): TGTGCCAGTAGTACGACAACTAGCGGGTCCAAACAGCGCACCGGGGAGCTGTTTTTT. It yields the protein CASSTTTSGSKQRTGELFF. The chain joins TRBV19 to TRBJ2-2; 9 positions match TRBD2. Unmatched junction bases numbered 16, after V lost 4 bases and J lost 4 bases. The CDR3 is made up of 19 amino acids. Germline V gene data show CDR1 as LNHDA and CDR2 as SQIVND (reference sequence).

J is TRBJ2-7 and V is TRBV7-8, with 7 bases fitting TRBD1. The V gene end was trimmed by 4 bases and the J gene end by 1 base; junction bases not matched to a gene: 1. Germline lookup yields CDR1 SGHVS and CDR2 FQNEAQ. This CDR3 spans 13 amino acids. The CDR3 coding sequence is TGTGCCAGCAGCTCGGACAGGTCCTACGAGCAGTACTTC. Translating gives CASSSDRSYEQYF.

The chain links TRBV2 to TRBJ1-5; TRBD1 agrees at 10 bases. Unmatched junction bases numbered 3, after V lost 6 bases and J lost 1 base. This CDR3 has 15 residues. Per the germline V gene, CDR1 is SNHLY and CDR2 is FYNNEI. The CDR3 coding sequence is TGTGCCAGCAGGGAGACAGGGGGCAGCAATCAGCCCCAGCATTTT. Translating it yields CASRETGGSNQPQHF.

CDR3 sequence reads: CAWSALDGENSPLHF. In DNA form, the CDR3 reads TGTGCCTGGAGTGCCCTGGACGGGGAGAATTCACCCCTCCACTTT. The chain links TRBV30 to TRBJ1-6; no clear D. Trimming cost V 1 base and J 7 bases, with 14 bases left between them. The germline CDR1 and CDR2 sequences are GTSNPN and SVGIG (reference sequence). The CDR3 loop spans 15 amino acids.

This clone is medium-sized (0.01 to 0.1%) in the sample. J is TRBJ2-1 and V is TRBV6-4; 11 bases are a match to TRBD1. V dropped 2 bases and J dropped 6; count of bases not matched to a gene: 0. CDR1 MRHNA and CDR2 SNTAGT come from the germline V gene. This CDR3 is 14 amino acids long. The CDR3 protein is CASSDGTGGNEQFF. CDR3 nucleotide sequence: TGTGCCAGCAGTGACGGGACAGGGGGCAATGAGCAGTTCTTC.

J is TRBJ1-5 and V is TRBV6-5; the D is unclear. This CDR3 contains 12 residues. The V and J ends lost 7 bases and 2 bases respectively, with 6 bases between them. Germline V gene lookup returns CDR1 MNHEY and CDR2 SVGAGI. The CDR3 DNA reads TGTGCCAGCAAATCGGGCAATCAGCCCCAGCATTTT. It specifies CASKSGNQPQHF.

The chain recombines TRBV7-9 with TRBJ1-3; no definite D call. Trimming left V 5 bases short and J 4 bases short, with 9 bases between. This CDR3 spans 13 amino acids. In germline, CDR1 is SEHNR, CDR2 FQNEAQ (reference sequence). DNA for the CDR3: TGTGCCAGCAGCGGTCCCCTCGGAAACACCATATATTTT. Translating gives CASSGPLGNTIYF. Looking up the rest from reference TRBV7-9 and TRBJ1-3 gives the full variable domain: DTGVSQNPRHKITKRGQNVTFRCDPISEHNRLYWYRQTLGQGPEFLTYFQNEAQLEKSRLLSDRFSAERPKGSFSTLEIQRTEQGDSAMYLCASSGPLGNTIYFGEGSWLTVV.

This chain connects TRBV6-6 to TRBJ2-5; maybe TRBD2 (6 bases). With 2 bases removed from V and 3 bases from J, the gap between germline ends came to 7 bases. This CDR3 is built from 13 residues. The germline V gene has CDR1 MNHNY and CDR2 SVGAGI (reference sequence). The DNA for the CDR3 is TGTGCCAGCAGTTACGGGGGGAAAGAGACCCAGTACTTC. Translated: CASSYGGKETQYF.

This clone appeared once. The chain links TRBV5-1 to TRBJ1-3; D ambiguous. Trimming removed 0 bases from V and 0 bases from J, with 7 bases in between. The V gene's germline CDR1 is SGHRS and CDR2 YFSETQ. The CDR3 spans 15 residues. The CDR3 loop reads CASSLGDFSGNTIYF. The CDR3 region has the DNA TGCGCCAGCAGCTTGGGAGACTTCTCTGGAAACACCATATATTTT.

The chain recombines TRBV19 with TRBJ2-7; 9 bases fit TRBD1. This CDR3 is built from 13 residues. Trimming removed 5 bases from V and 6 bases from J; junction bases left unmatched: 5. The germline CDR1 and CDR2 sequences are LNHDA and SQIVND (reference sequence). The CDR3 nucleotides read TGTGCCAGTAGTCCCGGGACAGGGCGCGAGCAGTACTTC. Amino acid sequence: CASSPGTGREQYF.

The chain couples TRBV27 to TRBJ2-1; TRBD2 is a possible D gene (6 bases). The CDR3 runs to 14 residues. The V end was cut by 0 bases, the J end by 8 bases, with 11 bases between. Germline values: CDR1 MNHEY, CDR2 SMNVEV (reference sequence). CDR3 nucleotides: TGTGCCAGCAGTTTATCCCTACCGGGGGATGAGCAGTTCTTC. Translation: CASSLSLPGDEQFF.

The chain recombines TRBV28 with TRBJ1-1; TRBD1 matches 7 bases. Germline trimming cut 3 bases from V and 6 bases from J; bases unmatched to any gene: 4. This CDR3 is 13 amino acids long. CDR1 and CDR2 from the germline V gene are MDHEN and SYDVKM. The CDR3 nucleotides read TGTGCCAGCAGTTTTAGGGGGCTGGCTGAAGCTTTCTTT. Protein product: CASSFRGLAEAFF.

The CDR3, as DNA: TGTGCCAGCAGTTACGCTCGGACCGGGGAGCTGTTTTTT. Protein sequence: CASSYARTGELFF. The V call is TRBV6-5, the J call TRBJ2-2; D remains unclear. The CDR3 is made up of 13 amino acids. The germline gives CDR1 MNHEY, CDR2 SVGAGI. The V and J ends lost 2 bases and 5 bases respectively, with 6 bases between them.

The chain joins TRBV7-6 to TRBJ1-1, with TRBD1 identical over 10 bases. The germline V gene has CDR1 SGHVS and CDR2 FNYEAQ. The CDR3 spans 14 residues. J lost 4 bases, V lost 5 bases, and 4 bases had no gene match. The CDR3 bases are TGTGCCAGCAGCGTGGGACAGGGGAGCACTGAAGCTTTCTTT. This translates into CASSVGQGSTEAFF.

DNA for the CDR3: TGTGCCAGCTCCACCAGGCGGGGTGAGCGAGGCAAGCAGTACTTC. It specifies CASSTRRGERGKQYF. This sequence joins TRBV27 and TRBJ2-7, with D tentatively TRBD2 (6 bases). The CDR3 covers 15 residues. The V end was cut by 8 bases, the J end by 8 bases, with 25 bases between. CDR1 is MNHEY, CDR2 SMNVEV, per germline (reference sequence).

The genes are TRBV10-3 and TRBJ1-2, with 7 positions matching TRBD1. CDR1 is ENHRY and CDR2 is SYGVKD in the germline V gene. With V trimmed by 6 bases and J by 1 base, 8 bases remained unmatched. The CDR3 loop spans 15 amino acids. The CDR3 coding sequence is TGTGCCATCAGAGAAGGGACAGAACTTAACTATGGCTACACCTTC. This sequence encodes CAIREGTELNYGYTF.

This clone is labeled medium-sized. The gene calls are TRBV7-9 and TRBJ2-1, with D perhaps matching TRBD1 (7 bases). Germline values: CDR1 SEHNR, CDR2 FQNEAQ (reference sequence). Trimming shortened V by 1 base and J by 16 bases, and 20 bases separated the two germline ends. The CDR3 extends over 14 amino acids. CDR3 coding DNA: TGTGCCAGCAGCTTAGGAGGGGGCGGGATGGACGTATTCTTC. Its translation is CASSLGGGGMDVFF. Using reference TRBV7-9 and TRBJ2-1 for the parts outside the CDR3, the full variable domain is DTGVSQNPRHKITKRGQNVTFRCDPISEHNRLYWYRQTLGQGPEFLTYFQNEAQLEKSRLLSDRFSAERPKGSFSTLEIQRTEQGDSAMYLCASSLGGGGMDVFFGPGTRLTVL.

This chain uses TRBV27 with TRBJ2-1, with TRBD2 matching over 9 bases. Germline lookup yields CDR1 MNHEY and CDR2 SMNVEV (reference sequence). V dropped 7 bases and J dropped 3; count of bases not matched to a gene: 10. The CDR3 runs to 16 residues. As DNA, the CDR3 is TGTGCCAGCAACCTATTAGCGGGAGCCCTCTACAATGAGCAGTTCTTC. This codes for CASNLLAGALYNEQFF.

The CDR3 reads CASSPLDSTEAFF. The CDR3 region has the DNA TGTGCCAGCAGTCCCTTAGACAGTACTGAAGCTTTCTTT. V is TRBV28 and J is TRBJ1-1; TRBD1 is a possible D gene (5 bases). The CDR3 totals 13 residues. V lost 5 bases, J lost 5 bases, and 12 bases lay in between. Germline-derived CDR1 and CDR2 are MDHEN and SYDVKM.

The rearrangement joins TRBV7-6 to TRBJ2-1; no firm D call. CDR1 and CDR2 from the germline V gene are SGHVS and FNYEAQ. V was trimmed by 1 base and J by 1 base, leaving 2 bases between them. There are 13 residues in the CDR3. For the CDR3, the DNA is TGTGCCAGCAGCTTAGGGTCCTACAATGAGCAGTTCTTC. Translating it yields CASSLGSYNEQFF.

The V and J genes are TRBV7-8 and TRBJ2-2, with D perhaps TRBD1 or TRBD2 (7 bases each). Germline CDR1 reads SGHVS; CDR2 reads FQNEAQ. V was pared by 1 base and J by 3 bases, with 15 bases between. This CDR3 comprises 17 residues. The CDR3 reads CASSLEVGGGYTGELFF. DNA for the CDR3: TGTGCCAGCAGCTTAGAGGTGGGAGGGGGCTACACCGGGGAGCTGTTTTTT. Combining the CDR3 with reference TRBV7-8 and TRBJ2-2 gives the whole variable domain GAGVSQSPRYKVAKRGQDVALRCDPISGHVSLFWYQQALGQGPEFLTYFQNEAQLDKSGLPSDRFFAERPEGSVSTLKIQRTQQEDSAVYLCASSLEVGGGYTGELFFGEGSRLTVL.

The chain couples TRBV2 to TRBJ2-3; D ambiguous. Germline CDR1 is SNHLY and CDR2 is FYNNEI. V lost 10 bases and J lost 6, with 11 bases in between. CDR3 size: 11 residues. The CDR3 nucleotides read TGTGCCAACCCGATGGGGGATACGCAGTATTTT. Translated, it gives CANPMGDTQYF.

The CDR3 bases are TGTGCCAGCAGGAGACTAGCGGGGACGAACACCGGGGAGCTGTTTTTT. Its translation: CASRRLAGTNTGELFF. The chain couples TRBV2 to TRBJ2-2, with TRBD2 matching 11 bases. Germline V gene sequence: CDR1 SNHLY, CDR2 FYNNEI. V shed 6 bases, J shed 0 bases, and the junction held 3 bases outside the gene matches. This CDR3 comprises 16 residues.

This clone has a single count. The genes are TRBV9 and TRBJ1-2; D is possibly TRBD1 (6 bases). The ends were cut back, 0 bases at V and 8 bases at J, with 20 bases in the middle. The CDR3 extends over 16 amino acids. The germline CDR1 and CDR2 sequences are SGDLS and YYNGEE. The CDR3 DNA reads TGTGCCAGCAGCGTAGAGGGAACCGGGACACTGGGCGGCTACACCTTC. This codes for CASSVEGTGTLGGYTF.

CDR3: CASSLTGDRNTIYF. The CDR3 DNA reads TGTGCCAGCAGCTTGACAGGGGATAGGAACACCATATATTTT. The V call is TRBV5-4, the J call TRBJ1-3, with 7 bases fitting TRBD1. The CDR3 loop spans 14 amino acids. V was clipped by 1 base and J by 7 bases; unmatched bases: 5. The germline gives CDR1 SGHNT, CDR2 YYREEE (reference sequence).

The genes are TRBV4-2 and TRBJ1-6; D is uncertain. CDR3 length: 13 residues. V lost 1 base to trimming and J lost 7 bases, with 5 bases between them. Per the germline V gene, CDR1 is LGHNA and CDR2 is YNFKEQ. The CDR3 protein is CASSQVLNSPLHF. CDR3 DNA: TGTGCCAGCAGCCAAGTACTAAATTCACCCCTCCACTTT.

The chain joins TRBV19 to TRBJ2-5, with D unclear. Deletions cut 4 bases from V and 2 bases from J, with 8 bases between. This CDR3 contains 13 residues. Looked up from germline, CDR1 is LNHDA and CDR2 is SQIVND (reference sequence). CDR3 in DNA: TGTGCCAGTAGTAATTGGCTACAAGAGACCCAGTACTTC. This codes for CASSNWLQETQYF.

The rearrangement links TRBV7-6 to TRBJ2-6; D is uncertain. Trimming took 0 bases from V and 1 from J, leaving 1 base between them. Germline V gene lookup returns CDR1 SGHVS and CDR2 FNYEAQ. This CDR3 region has 14 residues. CDR3 bases: TGTGCCAGCAGCTTAGCGTCTGGGGCCAACGTCCTGACTTTC. The encoded protein is CASSLASGANVLTF.

The chain carries TRBV5-5 and TRBJ2-1; TRBD2 matches at 8 bases. Unmatched junction bases numbered 8, after V lost 6 bases and J lost 15 bases. Germline loops: CDR1 SGHKS, CDR2 YYEKEE (reference sequence). The CDR3 sequence is 11 residues long. The CDR3 DNA reads TGTGCCAGCACAAGCGGGAGACGGCTGTTCTTC. It translates to CASTSGRRLFF.